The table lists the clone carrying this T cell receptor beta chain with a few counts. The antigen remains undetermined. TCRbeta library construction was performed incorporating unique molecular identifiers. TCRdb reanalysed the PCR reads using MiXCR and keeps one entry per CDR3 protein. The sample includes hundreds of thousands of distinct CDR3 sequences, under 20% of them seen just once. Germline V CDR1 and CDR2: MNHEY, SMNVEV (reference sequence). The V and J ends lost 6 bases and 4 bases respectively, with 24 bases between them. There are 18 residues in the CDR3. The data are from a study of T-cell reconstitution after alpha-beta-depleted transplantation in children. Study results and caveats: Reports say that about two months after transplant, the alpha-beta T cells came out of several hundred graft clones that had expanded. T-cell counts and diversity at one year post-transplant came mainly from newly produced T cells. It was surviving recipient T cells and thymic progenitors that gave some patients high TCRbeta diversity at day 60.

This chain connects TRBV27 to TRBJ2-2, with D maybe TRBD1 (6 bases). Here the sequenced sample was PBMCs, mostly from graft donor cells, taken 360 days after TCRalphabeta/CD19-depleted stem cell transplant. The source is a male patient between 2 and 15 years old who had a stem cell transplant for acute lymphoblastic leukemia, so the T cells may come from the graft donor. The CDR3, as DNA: TGTGCCAGCAGAAGAAGTGCAGGGGCGACGACCGGCACCGGGGAGCTGTTTTTT. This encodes CASRRSAGATTGTGELFF.